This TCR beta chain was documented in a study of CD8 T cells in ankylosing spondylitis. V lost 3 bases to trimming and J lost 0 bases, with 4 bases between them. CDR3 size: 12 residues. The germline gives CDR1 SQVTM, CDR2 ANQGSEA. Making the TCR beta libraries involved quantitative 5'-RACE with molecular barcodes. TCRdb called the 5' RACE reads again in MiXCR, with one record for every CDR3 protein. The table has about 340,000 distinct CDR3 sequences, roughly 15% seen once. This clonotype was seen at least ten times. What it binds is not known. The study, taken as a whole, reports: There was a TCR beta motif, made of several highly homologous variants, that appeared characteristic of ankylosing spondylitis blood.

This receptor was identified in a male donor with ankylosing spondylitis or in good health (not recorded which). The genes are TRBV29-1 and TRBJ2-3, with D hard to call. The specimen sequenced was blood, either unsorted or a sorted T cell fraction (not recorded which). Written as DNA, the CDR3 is TGCAGCGTTGAGGGTAGCACAGATACGCAGTATTTT. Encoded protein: CSVEGSTDTQYF.